This TCR beta chain derives from a study of CD8+CD57+ T cells in acquired aplastic anemia. Study information: Sorted CD4+ and CD8+ cells yielded approximately 3.4 ug of DNA on average.

For sequencing, patients were chosen who had shown expansion of CD8+CD57+ cells by flow cytometry. TCR beta VDJ and CDR3 were profiled, and genomic DNA was the template. TCRdb fed the reads into MiXCR, producing one record per CDR3 protein. Here the sample spans roughly 500,000 distinct CDR3 sequences, 25% to 40% being singletons. The germline gives CDR1 SGHVS, CDR2 FQNEAQ. CDR3 length: 13 amino acids. The V end was cut by 7 bases, the J end by 2 bases, with 11 bases between. Worth noting for this clonotype: A read error may be the cause here, since a much bigger clone is one base away.

The TCR comes from a human donor with aplastic anemia. Sample: sorted CD4+, CD8+, or CD8+CD57+ T cells (not recorded which) from PBMCs. J is TRBJ1-2 and V is TRBV7-8, with D unclear. CDR3 in DNA: TGTGCCAGCATCCCAGACACGAACTATGGCTACACCTTC. It is translated as CASIPDTNYGYTF.